Shown below are 16 T cell receptor beta chains from a single sample sequenced in a study of shared clonotypes between healthy human individuals (dated by TCRdb to 2019 to 2021). Library generation was performed with the immunoSEQ multiplex PCR assay. TCRdb retrieved this table from immuneACCESS and kept in-frame rearrangements only. Not all clones are present; in checked studies, unresolved V genes account for under half, and no reason is known for the remainder. Counted in this sample were 2.3 million or so clones; more than 85% of them appeared once. 0.35% to 0.45% of the sample is taken by the ten largest. Sequenced sample: naive CD4+ T cells from PBMCs. According to the study, the label for this sample's cell subset or site signals: CD45RA+ positively selected. The receptors originated from a man aged 18 to 29 in good health. Some clones in this sample may be carry-over from other donors' samples.

This chain connects TRBV7-9 to TRBJ1-4, with TRBD1 as a possible D gene (6 bases). The CDR3 has 15 amino acids. V was shortened by 5 bases and J by 5 bases, with 15 bases between the two germline ends. Germline loops: CDR1 SEHNR, CDR2 FQNEAQ (reference sequence). CDR3 nucleotides: TGTGCCAGCAGCCAGTACAGGGCCCCAAATGAAAAACTGTTTTTT. Translating gives CASSQYRAPNEKLFF.

The chain has TRBV10-2 and TRBJ2-5; tentative D call: TRBD2 (5 bases). Germline V gives CDR1 WSHSY, CDR2 SAAADI. Trimming took off 10 bases at V and 3 bases at J, with 18 bases between the two ends. The CDR3 runs to 14 residues. The chain's CDR3 is CAKTGPPGKETQYF. CDR3 DNA sequence: TGCGCCAAAACCGGGCCCCCCGGGAAAGAGACCCAGTACTTC.

Regarding this clone: The sample holds other DNA sequences that translate to the same CDR3. The gene calls are TRBV2 and TRBJ1-2; no reliable D call. CDR3 length equals 11 residues. Deletions cut 6 bases from V and 4 bases from J, with 6 bases between. Germline CDR1 and CDR2: SNHLY and FYNNEI. CDR3 DNA: TGTGCCAGCAGGGTTGGCTATGGCTACACCTTC. This codes for CASRVGYGYTF. The full variable domain, its missing parts supplied by reference TRBV2 and TRBJ1-2, is EPEVTQTPSHQVTQMGQEVILRCVPISNHLYFYWYRQILGQKVEFLVSFYNNEISEKSEIFDDQFSVERPDGSNFTLKIRSTKLEDSAMYFCASRVGYGYTFGSGTRLTVV.

The chain is built from TRBV28 and TRBJ1-3; possible D gene TRBD1, 6 bases. The ends were cut back, 5 bases at V and 1 base at J, with 12 bases in the middle. From germline, CDR1 is MDHEN and CDR2 SYDVKM. There are 15 residues in the CDR3. The CDR3 sequence: CASSPGTPSGNTIYF. The CDR3 DNA follows: TGTGCCAGCAGTCCAGGGACACCATCTGGAAACACCATATATTTT.

The chain combines TRBV7-9 with TRBJ1-2; the D is unclear. CDR1 and CDR2 (germline): SEHNR, FQNEAQ (reference sequence). Deletions cut 3 bases from V and 8 bases from J, with 10 bases between. The CDR3 totals 12 residues. The CDR3 loop is CASSLAAEGYTF. For the CDR3, the DNA is TGTGCCAGCAGCTTGGCGGCGGAAGGCTACACCTTC. Complete variable domain (other parts from reference TRBV7-9 and TRBJ1-2): DTGVSQNPRHKITKRGQNVTFRCDPISEHNRLYWYRQTLGQGPEFLTYFQNEAQLEKSRLLSDRFSAERPKGSFSTLEIQRTEQGDSAMYLCASSLAAEGYTFGSGTRLTVV.

CDR3 DNA sequence: TGTGCCAGCAGTGAAGTAGTACCCTGGGGTCAGCCCCAGCATTTT. Amino acids: CASSEVVPWGQPQHF. This rearrangement joins TRBV2 to TRBJ1-5; D unclear. With 1 base removed from V and 6 bases from J, the gap between germline ends came to 13 bases. Germline V gene data show CDR1 as SNHLY and CDR2 as FYNNEI. This CDR3 has 15 residues.

The chain has TRBV7-7 and TRBJ2-5; TRBD2 matches 7 bases. CDR1 SSHAT and CDR2 FNYEAQ come from the germline V gene (reference sequence). The CDR3 has 13 residues. With 5 bases clipped from V and 5 bases from J, the junction kept 5 bases outside the gene matches. CDR3 region: CASSPQRGETQYF. DNA of the CDR3: TGTGCCAGCAGCCCCCAGCGGGGTGAGACCCAGTACTTC.

Comments on this clone: Within the sample, other DNA sequences also encode this same CDR3. The J gene is TRBJ1-3, the V gene TRBV29-1, with D maybe TRBD1 (5 bases). V lost 4 bases, J lost 2 bases, and 9 bases lay in between. Germline V gene sequence: CDR1 SQVTM, CDR2 ANQGSEA. This CDR3 is built from 13 residues. The CDR3 DNA reads as TGCAGCGTTGCGCAGGGAGCTGGAAACACCATATATTTT. Protein product: CSVAQGAGNTIYF.

This chain connects TRBV28 to TRBJ2-3; 9 bases are a match to TRBD2. Germline loops: CDR1 MDHEN, CDR2 SYDVKM. V lost 6 bases and J lost 4; bases outside the gene matches: 5. CDR3 length: 14 amino acids. The CDR3 here is CASSPGLAADTQYF. DNA for the CDR3: TGTGCCAGCAGCCCGGGACTAGCAGCAGATACGCAGTATTTT.

The chain combines TRBV28 with TRBJ1-1, with D perhaps TRBD1 (5 bases). The CDR3 spans 14 residues. Looked up from germline, CDR1 is MDHEN and CDR2 is SYDVKM. Trimming pared 6 bases from V and 6 bases from J, leaving 17 bases between. This CDR3 is CASRVPGGRAEAFF. The DNA for the CDR3 is TGTGCCAGCAGAGTTCCCGGGGGTCGTGCTGAAGCTTTCTTT. Full variable domain (missing parts from reference TRBV28 and TRBJ1-1): DVKVTQSSRYLVKRTGEKVFLECVQDMDHENMFWYRQDPGLGLRLIYFSYDVKMKEKGDIPEGYSVSREKKERFSLILESASTNQTSMYLCASRVPGGRAEAFFGQGTRLTVV.

The rearrangement joins TRBV30 to TRBJ1-4, with D possibly being TRBD1 (5 bases). The germline CDR1 and CDR2 sequences are GTSNPN and SVGIG (reference sequence). CDR3 length: 15 residues. Between the trimmed V and J ends, which lost 3 bases and 7 bases, there was a span of 18 bases. The CDR3 reads CAWSRGVAQVEKLFF. Written as DNA, the CDR3 is TGTGCCTGGAGCCGAGGAGTGGCACAGGTTGAAAAACTGTTTTTT.

This chain joins TRBV5-1 and TRBJ2-3, with 8 bases identical to TRBD2. This CDR3 spans 15 amino acids. The trim removed 2 bases at V and 0 bases at J, leaving 2 bases unmatched. Germline CDR1 is SGHRS and CDR2 is YFSETQ. This chain's CDR3 is CASSFSSGSTDTQYF. CDR3 nucleotide sequence: TGCGCCAGCAGCTTTTCTAGCGGGAGCACAGATACGCAGTATTTT.

The chain recombines TRBV5-1 with TRBJ2-3; D is tentatively TRBD1 or TRBD2 (5 bases each). Germline CDR1 reads SGHRS; CDR2 reads YFSETQ. The CDR3 has 16 amino acids. The V end was cut by 6 bases, the J end by 2 bases, with 19 bases between. CDR3: CASTSGATTFTDTQYF. CDR3 nucleotide sequence: TGCGCCAGCACCTCCGGGGCTACCACGTTCACAGATACGCAGTATTTT. Full variable domain (rest looked up from reference TRBV5-1 and TRBJ2-3): KAGVTQTPRYLIKTRGQQVTLSCSPISGHRSVSWYQQTPGQGLQFLFEYFSETQRNKGNFPGRFSGRQFSNSRSEMNVSTLELGDSALYLCASTSGATTFTDTQYFGPGTRLTVL.

V is TRBV4-2 and J is TRBJ2-2; D gene ambiguous. Germline CDR1 and CDR2: LGHNA and YNFKEQ. The CDR3 length is 15 residues. Trimming left V 4 bases short and J 5 bases short, with 14 bases between. The CDR3 loop reads CASSPENAGTGELFF. CDR3 DNA sequence: TGTGCCAGCAGCCCGGAGAATGCTGGAACCGGGGAGCTGTTTTTT.

The chain employs TRBV15 and TRBJ1-5, with 7 bases fitting TRBD1. The ends lost 9 bases at V and 3 bases at J; junction bases unmatched: 5. The CDR3 spans 13 residues. From germline, CDR1 is LNHNV and CDR2 YYDKDF (reference sequence). The CDR3 nucleotides read TGTGCCACTACCGGGACAGACAATCAGCCCCAGCATTTT. It codes for CATTGTDNQPQHF.

The V and J genes are TRBV29-1 and TRBJ1-1; no firm D call. Germline V CDR1 and CDR2: SQVTM, ANQGSEA. The CDR3 length is 12 residues. The ends were cut back, 4 bases at V and 6 bases at J, with 12 bases in the middle. The CDR3 loop reads CSVVRPASEAFF. The CDR3 nucleotides are TGCAGCGTTGTAAGGCCCGCCTCTGAAGCTTTCTTT.